The 17 T cell receptor beta chains reported below all come from one sample, sequenced in a study of shared clonotypes between healthy human individuals. CD45RO-negative, CCR7-positively selected cells formed the naive CD8 fraction, excluding terminally differentiated effector memory CD45RA+ cells. Libraries were prepared by immunoSEQ multiplex PCR; TCRdb keeps only in-frame clonotypes and omits some of them. Here the sample spans around 2,100,000 clones, about 95% being singletons. The material sequenced was naive CD8+ T cells sorted from blood. The receptor set was obtained from a man aged 18 to 30 in good health.

In regard to this clone: The same CDR3 can be traced to other DNA sequences in this sample. The V call is TRBV11-3, the J call TRBJ2-7, with D hard to call. The CDR3 is made up of 13 amino acids. Germline V gene data show CDR1 as SGHNT and CDR2 as YENEEA. V was clipped by 1 base and J by 4 bases, with 8 bases between them. The CDR3 loop is CASSLATGYEQYF. CDR3 coding DNA: TGTGCCAGCAGCTTAGCCACGGGTTACGAGCAGTACTTC.

In the case of this clone: Other DNA sequences in the same sample also yield this CDR3. The V call is TRBV5-4, the J call TRBJ2-7, with D possibly matching TRBD1 (6 bases). Germline V gene sequence: CDR1 SGHNT, CDR2 YYREEE (reference sequence). V was pared by 7 bases and J by 2 bases, with 13 bases between. The CDR3 spans 13 residues. DNA for the CDR3: TGTGCCAGCGGATTCAGGGGAGCCTACGAGCAGTACTTC. The encoded protein is CASGFRGAYEQYF.

V and J are TRBV7-2 and TRBJ1-1; 8 positions match TRBD1. The V segment lost 1 base and the J segment 3 bases; nucleotides outside the gene matches: 4. The CDR3 contains 15 residues. The germline CDR1 and CDR2 sequences are SGHTA and FQGNSA. The CDR3 DNA reads TGTGCCAGCAGCTTAGACTGGGACAGGTACACTGAAGCTTTCTTT. The encoded protein is CASSLDWDRYTEAFF.

The chain has TRBV4-3 and TRBJ1-6; 8 bases align to TRBD1. The V and J ends lost 0 bases and 10 bases, in that order; junction bases with no gene match: 2. The CDR3 length is 14 residues. Germline V gene sequence: CDR1 LGHNA, CDR2 YSLEER. Here the CDR3 reads CASSQDRGPSPLHF. In nucleotides, the CDR3 is TGCGCCAGCAGCCAAGACAGGGGGCCCTCACCCCTCCACTTT.

The J gene is TRBJ2-5, the V gene TRBV10-3; 7 bases are shared with TRBD2. CDR1 ENHRY and CDR2 SYGVKD come from the germline V gene. With V trimmed by 0 bases and J by 5 bases, 9 bases remained unmatched. The CDR3 has 16 amino acids. The CDR3 spells CAISESIGTGRETQYF. CDR3 bases: TGTGCCATCAGTGAGTCAATTGGGACCGGGAGGGAGACCCAGTACTTC.

In nucleotides, the CDR3 is TGTGCCAGCAGCCCGCCGACTAGCGGGGAAACATACTACGAGCAGTACTTC. Its protein product is CASSPPTSGETYYEQYF. The chain couples TRBV7-8 to TRBJ2-7; TRBD2 matches 11 bases. This CDR3 has 17 residues. Germline V gene lookup returns CDR1 SGHVS and CDR2 FQNEAQ. Trimming at V came to 5 bases and at J to 3 bases, leaving 12 bases not matched to a gene.

The J gene is TRBJ1-1, the V gene TRBV29-1; D uncertain. The ends were cut back, 6 bases at V and 4 bases at J, with 12 bases in the middle. Germline assignment: CDR1 SQVTM and CDR2 ANQGSEA. The CDR3 is 12 residues long. This CDR3 reads CSVVRSGTEAFF. CDR3 nucleotide sequence: TGCAGCGTGGTTAGGAGTGGCACTGAAGCTTTCTTT.

In its sample, this clone was seen once. The chain employs TRBV11-1 and TRBJ2-7; perhaps TRBD2 as D (6 bases). This CDR3 is 14 amino acids long. Germline V lookup: CDR1 SGHAT, CDR2 FQDESV (reference sequence). V dropped 0 bases and J dropped 0 bases, with 6 bases sitting between them. The CDR3 DNA sequence: TGTGCCAGCAGCTTAGCGGGGGGCTCCTACGAGCAGTACTTC. As protein: CASSLAGGSYEQYF.

This clone was seen just once. Other DNA sequences in this specimen translate into the identical CDR3. The chain employs TRBV27 and TRBJ2-1; 11 bases are shared with TRBD2. The CDR3 contains 15 residues. Trimming at V came to 2 bases and at J to 8 bases, leaving 5 bases not matched to a gene. The germline V gene encodes CDR1 MNHEY and CDR2 SMNVEV (reference sequence). CDR3 nucleotides: TGTGCCAGCAGTTTAGGGACTAGCGGAGGTGATGAGCAGTTCTTC. Translating gives CASSLGTSGGDEQFF.

The chain is built from TRBV15 and TRBJ2-7; D unresolved. V lost 6 bases and J lost 3, with 15 bases in between. The germline CDR1 and CDR2 sequences are LNHNV and YYDKDF (reference sequence). There are 14 residues in the CDR3. This CDR3 is CATSSVGRRYEQYF. DNA for the CDR3: TGTGCCACCAGTTCGGTAGGGCGACGCTACGAGCAGTACTTC.

The chain employs TRBV7-2 and TRBJ1-5, with TRBD1 matching over 7 bases. Germline V gene data show CDR1 as SGHTA and CDR2 as FQGNSA. After removal of 5 bases from V and 5 bases from J, the junction contained 9 bases not matched to a gene. The CDR3 loop spans 15 amino acids. The chain's CDR3 is CASSTGVGRDQPQHF. CDR3 nucleotides: TGTGCCAGCAGCACAGGGGTCGGGCGGGATCAGCCCCAGCATTTT. The variable domain in full, with the rest retrieved from reference TRBV7-2 and TRBJ1-5, is GAGVSQSPSNKVTEKGKDVELRCDPISGHTALYWYRQSLGQGLEFLIYFQGNSAPDKSGLPSDRFSAERTGGSVSTLTIQRTQQEDSAVYLCASSTGVGRDQPQHFGDGTRLSIL.

This rearrangement joins TRBV6-6 to TRBJ2-7; 7 bases map to TRBD2. V was clipped by 1 base and J by 7 bases; unmatched bases: 4. This CDR3 comprises 13 residues. Germline-derived CDR1 and CDR2 are MNHNY and SVGAGI (reference sequence). CDR3 in amino acids: CASSYLGGGEQYF. Written as DNA, the CDR3 is TGTGCCAGCAGTTACTTGGGCGGGGGAGAGCAGTACTTC.

The V and J genes are TRBV5-1 and TRBJ1-2; 8 positions agree with TRBD1. CDR3 length: 16 residues. Germline lookup yields CDR1 SGHRS and CDR2 YFSETQ. The junction had 13 bases not matched to a gene; V was cut back by 5 bases and J by 4 bases. CDR3 protein: CASSIDGTGNVYGYTF. DNA for the CDR3: TGCGCCAGCAGTATAGACGGGACAGGCAACGTCTATGGCTACACCTTC.

V and J are TRBV14 and TRBJ1-2; D is unresolved. CDR3 length equals 14 residues. The germline V gene encodes CDR1 SGHDN and CDR2 FVKESK. Trimming took 1 base from V and 4 from J, leaving 10 bases between them. This CDR3 is CASSQGWAGYGYTF. CDR3 coding DNA: TGTGCCAGCAGCCAAGGGTGGGCAGGCTATGGCTACACCTTC.

The CDR3 DNA reads TGTGCCAGCAAACCGACTAGCGGACTGTACAATGAGCAGTTCTTC. Amino acid sequence: CASKPTSGLYNEQFF. The J gene is TRBJ2-1, the V gene TRBV28; 9 nucleotides align to TRBD2. The CDR3 length is 15 residues. Germline lookup yields CDR1 MDHEN and CDR2 SYDVKM. Trimming cost V 7 bases and J 4 bases; bases outside gene matches: 8. The variable domain in full, completed from reference TRBV28 and TRBJ2-1, reads DVKVTQSSRYLVKRTGEKVFLECVQDMDHENMFWYRQDPGLGLRLIYFSYDVKMKEKGDIPEGYSVSREKKERFSLILESASTNQTSMYLCASKPTSGLYNEQFFGPGTRLTVL.

The chain recombines TRBV6-5 with TRBJ1-5, with 7 positions matching TRBD1. V lost 5 bases and J lost 4; bases outside the gene matches: 5. CDR1 and CDR2 from the germline V gene are MNHEY and SVGAGI. CDR3 length: 14 amino acids. CDR3 bases: TGTGCCAGCAGTCAAACAGGGGCTAATCAGCCCCAGCATTTT. Translated: CASSQTGANQPQHF.

V usage is TRBV7-9 and J usage is TRBJ2-7; the D is unclear. The length of the CDR3 is 13 residues. V was trimmed by 0 bases and J by 5 bases, leaving 8 bases between them. Germline V lookup: CDR1 SEHNR, CDR2 FQNEAQ (reference sequence). The DNA of the CDR3 is TGTGCCAGCAGCTTAGCCGGCCACAACGAGCAGTACTTC. As protein: CASSLAGHNEQYF.